These 14 T cell receptor beta chains originate from one sample sequenced in a study of beta chain features in type 1 diabetes. Expressed TCRB transcripts got sequenced, as all isolated RNA was reverse transcribed. Clones were read by immunoSEQ multiplex PCR, and TCRdb kept only the in-frame ones, dropping some. The sample lists tens of thousands of clones; about 66% were seen once. For these receptors, no antigen is known. General study findings and limits: Shorter TCRB CDR3s, moderately but significantly so, were found in Type 1 diabetes patients in all four CD4+ subsets.

The specimen sequenced was Tregs from blood. The receptors derive from a woman aged 18-30 years with type 1 diabetes.

V is TRBV5-1 and J is TRBJ2-3, with D perhaps matching TRBD2 (6 bases). Trimming took 4 bases from V and 5 from J, leaving 17 bases between them. The CDR3 covers 15 residues. Per germline, CDR1 SGHRS and CDR2 YFSETQ. The CDR3 sequence: CASSPWGVGVDTQYF. CDR3 nucleotides: TGCGCCAGCAGCCCGTGGGGGGTCGGGGTAGATACGCAGTATTTT.

The chain employs TRBV5-1 and TRBJ2-7; D is undetermined. CDR1 SGHRS and CDR2 YFSETQ come from the germline V gene. Deletions cut 4 bases from V and 2 bases from J, with 13 bases between. The CDR3 is 14 amino acids. The CDR3 DNA follows: TGCGCCAGCAGCCCGGGTGTCGAAGCCTACGAGCAGTACTTC. Protein: CASSPGVEAYEQYF.

The rearrangement joins TRBV7-2 to TRBJ2-1; 9 nucleotides align to TRBD2. CDR1 and CDR2 from the germline V gene are SGHTA and FQGNSA. This CDR3 is 15 amino acids long. Trimming took 6 bases from V and 4 from J; bases not matched to a gene: 7. The CDR3 nucleotides are TGTGCCAGCAGTCTGAGCGGGGGGCCGTACAATGAGCAGTTCTTC. It yields the protein CASSLSGGPYNEQFF.

This chain links TRBV6-1 with TRBJ2-6, with TRBD2 matching over 7 bases. CDR3 size: 15 residues. The germline V gene encodes CDR1 MNHNS and CDR2 SASEGT. V lost 7 bases, J lost 2 bases, and 5 bases stayed unmatched. CDR3 loop: CASISRGAGANVLTF. CDR3 bases: TGTGCCAGCATCAGTCGGGGGGCTGGGGCCAACGTCCTGACTTTC.

This clone has only a few counts. V is TRBV6-1 and J is TRBJ2-3; D might be TRBD2 (5 bases). Germline-derived CDR1 and CDR2 are MNHNS and SASEGT. V was clipped by 6 bases and J by 6 bases, with 13 bases between them. The CDR3 totals 13 residues. CDR3 DNA sequence: TGTGCCAGCAGGAAACTAGTATCCGATACGCAGTATTTT. Its protein product is CASRKLVSDTQYF.

The chain joins TRBV4-3 to TRBJ1-4; 9 bases agree with TRBD1. This CDR3 comprises 16 residues. V dropped 3 bases and J dropped 10; count of bases not matched to a gene: 12. Germline V gene lookup returns CDR1 LGHNA and CDR2 YSLEER. CDR3 loop: CASSHETGGDSGKLFF. CDR3 bases: TGCGCCAGCAGCCACGAAACAGGGGGCGACTCGGGAAAACTGTTTTTT.

The chain uses TRBV4-3 and TRBJ2-2; TRBD1 agrees at 7 bases. This CDR3 has 15 amino acids. V was clipped by 4 bases and J by 4 bases; unmatched bases: 6. Germline V gene sequence: CDR1 LGHNA, CDR2 YSLEER. DNA for the CDR3: TGCGCCAGCAGCCTCCATTACAGGGGCACCGGGGAGCTGTTTTTT. This encodes CASSLHYRGTGELFF.

The rearrangement links TRBV7-2 to TRBJ2-2, with 7 bases aligning to TRBD2. J lost 3 bases, V lost 3 bases, and 1 base had no gene match. Germline V gene lookup returns CDR1 SGHTA and CDR2 FQGNSA. CDR3 length: 14 residues. CDR3 protein: CASSFRGDTGELFF. The CDR3 DNA follows: TGTGCCAGCAGCTTTCGGGGGGACACCGGGGAGCTGTTTTTT.

The sample holds one count of this clone. The chain is built from TRBV7-2 and TRBJ1-5; unclear D gene. Trimming left V 5 bases short and J 5 bases short, with 10 bases between. Germline V gene data show CDR1 as SGHTA and CDR2 as FQGNSA. The CDR3 consists of 13 residues. As DNA, the CDR3 is TGTGCCAGCAGCCCGGTCCCCTATCAGCCCCAGCATTTT. Translation gives CASSPVPYQPQHF.

The chain links TRBV7-9 to TRBJ2-7, with TRBD2 matching 11 bases. J lost 2 bases, V lost 8 bases, and 5 bases had no gene match. Germline values: CDR1 SEHNR, CDR2 FQNEAQ (reference sequence). The CDR3 sequence is 14 residues long. CDR3 region: CASCLAGGPYEQYF. CDR3 nucleotide sequence: TGTGCCAGCTGCCTAGCGGGGGGTCCCTACGAGCAGTACTTC. Looking up the rest from reference TRBV7-9 and TRBJ2-7 gives the full variable domain: DTGVSQNPRHKITKRGQNVTFRCDPISEHNRLYWYRQTLGQGPEFLTYFQNEAQLEKSRLLSDRFSAERPKGSFSTLEIQRTEQGDSAMYLCASCLAGGPYEQYFGPGTRLTVT.

This chain links TRBV7-2 with TRBJ2-5; D is unresolved. This CDR3 is built from 13 residues. Germline V gives CDR1 SGHTA, CDR2 FQGNSA. The V gene lost 2 bases and the J gene lost 2 bases, with 6 bases spanning the gap. The CDR3 DNA follows: TGTGCCAGCAGCTTATACATACAAGAGACCCAGTACTTC. Encoded protein: CASSLYIQETQYF. Full variable domain (remainder filled in from reference TRBV7-2 and TRBJ2-5): GAGVSQSPSNKVTEKGKDVELRCDPISGHTALYWYRQSLGQGLEFLIYFQGNSAPDKSGLPSDRFSAERTGGSVSTLTIQRTQQEDSAVYLCASSLYIQETQYFGPGTRLLVL.

This clone was observed a single time. The CDR3 region has the DNA TGTGCCAGCACCCTGGGCCGACAGGGAAGGGAGACCCAGTACTTC. Its translation: CASTLGRQGRETQYF. This chain uses TRBV6-1 with TRBJ2-5; 7 bases fit TRBD1. Trimming removed 7 bases from V and 5 bases from J; junction bases left unmatched: 13. CDR3 length: 15 amino acids. Germline CDR1 reads MNHNS; CDR2 reads SASEGT.

Remarks on this clone: The CDR3 ends on some other residue instead of the conserved phenylalanine or tryptophan, so this is likely a read error. The genes are TRBV4-3 and TRBJ1-1, with a weak D call TRBD1 (6 bases). With 0 bases removed from V and 4 bases from J, the gap between germline ends came to 12 bases. Germline loops: CDR1 LGHNA, CDR2 YSLEER. The CDR3 totals 15 residues. This chain's CDR3 is CASSQDYRVSTEAFS. The CDR3 DNA is TGCGCCAGCAGCCAAGATTACAGGGTCAGCACTGAAGCTTTCTCT.

The chain couples TRBV28 to TRBJ2-7, with 7 bases lining up with TRBD2. J was trimmed by 5 bases and V by 2 bases; bases with no gene match: 6. Germline V CDR1 and CDR2: MDHEN, SYDVKM. CDR3 length: 14 residues. CDR3 sequence reads: CASSLGGRTHEQYF. As DNA, the CDR3 is TGTGCCAGCAGTTTAGGCGGGAGAACCCACGAGCAGTACTTC.